This T cell receptor beta chain emerged from a study of blood T cell repertoires in COVID-19 (dated by TCRdb to about 2020). With respect to the entire study: The collaborator samples originated in the United States, Italy and Spain and spanned the acute and convalescent phases of COVID-19. The prospective study material was composed of cDNA or gDNA derived from T cells, B-cell-depleted T cells, or PBMCs. Deeply sampled blood TCRbeta repertoires from subjects exposed to, actively infected with, or recovered from COVID-19 were included in the dataset. The repertoires were released in a freely available public database meant as a resource for research on the immune response to SARS-CoV-2. Samples were obtained from the ongoing ImmuneRACE study (first 160 participants) and from over 1,000 subjects provided by 6 global collaborators. The sample metadata nearly always contained a de-identified subject ID, COVID-19 status, age in years and sex. Where HLA class I and class II types were available, the types were taken from metadata supplied by the sample provider, not from assay-based typing.

In Seattle, one collaborating source enrolled patients while the infection was active and tracked those patients longitudinally over the course of disease. Whole blood was collected in K2EDTA tubes by collaborating institutions according to the institutions' own protocols. Collaborator samples were shipped for TCRbeta analysis as frozen whole blood, isolated PBMCs, or DNA extracted from either sample type. Spanning cysteine to phenylalanine, the CDR3 consists of 17 amino acids. Left in the record is the CDR3 DNA by itself, 51 bases read in frame from the first base. The V end gives up 6 bases and the J end 3 bases, leaving 12 bases in the junction not matched to a gene. Reading the germline V gene gives CDR1 SGHVS and CDR2 FQNEAQ. The immunoSEQ Assay, a bias-controlled multiplex PCR, was used to amplify TCRbeta CDR3 regions from genomic DNA. The study's processing was this. Within the assay, amplification of reference gene primers was used to estimate how many nucleated cells each sample contained. To quantify the absolute abundance of each unique TCRbeta CDR3 rearrangement, sequence reads were collapsed and filtered. For each sample, productive Simpson clonality was calculated as the square root of Simpson's diversity index over productive rearrangements. TCRdb took this table from immuneACCESS and kept in-frame rearrangements with V and J called. Such tables lack part of the clones; where checked against another copy, unresolved V genes explain under half of the gap, and the rest is unexplained. V, J and clone size reflect that table, while D and trimming were determined from the DNA. The sample profile shows 47,000 or so clones; around 81% of them were found once. The top ten clonotypes cover about a fifth of the sample.

The research as a whole found: The quantity of clinical and demographic metadata differed by source and by participant and was supplied without curation.

Comments on this clone: Its binding antigen is unknown. Base qualities are not at hand, and no much larger clone is one base apart.

The TCR sequence derives from an elderly woman with COVID-19, enrolled during active disease. The sequence joins TRBV7-8 to TRBJ2-5; 11 nucleotides in the junction match TRBD2. Material: peripheral blood. The CDR3 region has the sequence CASRHSIAGGPKETQYF. The DNA is as follows: TGTGCCAGCAGACACAGTATAGCGGGAGGGCCTAAAGAGACCCAGTACTTC. Supplemented by the reference TRBV7-8 and TRBJ2-5 proteins around the CDR3, the complete variable domain is GAGVSQSPRYKVAKRGQDVALRCDPISGHVSLFWYQQALGQGPEFLTYFQNEAQLDKSGLPSDRFFAERPEGSVSTLKIQRTQQEDSAVYLCASRHSIAGGPKETQYFGPGTRLLVL.